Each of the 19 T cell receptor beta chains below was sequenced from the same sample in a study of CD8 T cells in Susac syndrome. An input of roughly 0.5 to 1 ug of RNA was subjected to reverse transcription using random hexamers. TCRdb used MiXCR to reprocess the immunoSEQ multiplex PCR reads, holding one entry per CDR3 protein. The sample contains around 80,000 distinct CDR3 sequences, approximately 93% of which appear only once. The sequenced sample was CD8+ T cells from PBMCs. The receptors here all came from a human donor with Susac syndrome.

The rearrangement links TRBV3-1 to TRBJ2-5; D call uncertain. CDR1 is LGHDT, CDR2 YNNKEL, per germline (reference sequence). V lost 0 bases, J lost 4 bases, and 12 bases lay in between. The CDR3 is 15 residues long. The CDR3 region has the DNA TGTGCCAGCAGCCAAGAAGGCGTAAAGCTAGAGACCCAGTACTTC. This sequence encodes CASSQEGVKLETQYF.

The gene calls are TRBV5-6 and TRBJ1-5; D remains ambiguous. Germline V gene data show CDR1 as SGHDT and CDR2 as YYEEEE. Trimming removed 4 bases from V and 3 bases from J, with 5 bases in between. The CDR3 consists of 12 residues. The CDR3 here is CASSVYNQPQHF. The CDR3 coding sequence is TGTGCCAGCAGCGTCTACAATCAGCCCCAGCATTTT.

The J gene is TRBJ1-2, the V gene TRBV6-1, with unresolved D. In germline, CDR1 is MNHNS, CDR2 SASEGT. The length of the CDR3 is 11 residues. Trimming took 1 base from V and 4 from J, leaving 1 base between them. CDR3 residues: CASSEGYGYTF. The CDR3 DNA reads TGTGCCAGCAGTGAAGGCTATGGCTACACCTTC.

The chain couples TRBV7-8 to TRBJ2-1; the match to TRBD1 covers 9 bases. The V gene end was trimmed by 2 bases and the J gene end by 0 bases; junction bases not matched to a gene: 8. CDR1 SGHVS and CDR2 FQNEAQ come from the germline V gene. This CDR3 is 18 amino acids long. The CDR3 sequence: CASSLYRGLPSSYNEQFF. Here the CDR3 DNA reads TGTGCCAGCAGCTTATACAGGGGGCTCCCGAGCTCCTACAATGAGCAGTTCTTC. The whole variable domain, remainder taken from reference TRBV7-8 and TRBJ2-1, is GAGVSQSPRYKVAKRGQDVALRCDPISGHVSLFWYQQALGQGPEFLTYFQNEAQLDKSGLPSDRFFAERPEGSVSTLKIQRTQQEDSAVYLCASSLYRGLPSSYNEQFFGPGTRLTVL.

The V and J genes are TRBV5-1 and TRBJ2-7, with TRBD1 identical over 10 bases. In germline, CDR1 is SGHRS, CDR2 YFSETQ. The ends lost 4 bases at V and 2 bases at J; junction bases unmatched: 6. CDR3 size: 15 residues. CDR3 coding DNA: TGCGCCAGCAGCCCAGACAGGGGGCGCCCCTACGAGCAGTACTTC. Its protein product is CASSPDRGRPYEQYF.

CDR3 nucleotide sequence: TGTGCCAGCAGCTCCCGGGACAGGGGTCCCACTGAAGCTTTCTTT. It translates to CASSSRDRGPTEAFF. The chain has TRBV7-9 and TRBJ1-1; TRBD1 aligns across 10 bases. V gave up 4 bases and J gave up 4 bases; unmatched junction bases: 6. This CDR3 region has 15 residues. Germline assignment: CDR1 SEHNR and CDR2 FQNEAQ (reference sequence).

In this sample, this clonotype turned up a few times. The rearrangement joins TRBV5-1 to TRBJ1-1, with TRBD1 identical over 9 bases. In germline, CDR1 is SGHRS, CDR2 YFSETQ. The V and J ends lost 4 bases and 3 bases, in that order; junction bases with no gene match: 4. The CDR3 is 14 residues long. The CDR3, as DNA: TGCGCCAGCAGCAGGGACAGGGCGGACACTGAAGCTTTCTTT. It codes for CASSRDRADTEAFF.

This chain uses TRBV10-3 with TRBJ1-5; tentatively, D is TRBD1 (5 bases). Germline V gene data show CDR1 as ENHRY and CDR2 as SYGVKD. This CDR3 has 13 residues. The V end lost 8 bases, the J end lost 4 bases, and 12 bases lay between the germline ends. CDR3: CAIRGTANQPQHF. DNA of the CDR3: TGTGCCATCCGCGGGACTGCTAATCAGCCCCAGCATTTT.

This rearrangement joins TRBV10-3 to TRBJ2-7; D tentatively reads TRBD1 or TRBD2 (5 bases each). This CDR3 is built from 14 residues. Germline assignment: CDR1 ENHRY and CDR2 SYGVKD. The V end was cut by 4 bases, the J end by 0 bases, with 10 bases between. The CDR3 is CAISAGASSYEQYF. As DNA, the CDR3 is TGTGCCATCAGTGCCGGGGCTAGCTCCTACGAGCAGTACTTC.

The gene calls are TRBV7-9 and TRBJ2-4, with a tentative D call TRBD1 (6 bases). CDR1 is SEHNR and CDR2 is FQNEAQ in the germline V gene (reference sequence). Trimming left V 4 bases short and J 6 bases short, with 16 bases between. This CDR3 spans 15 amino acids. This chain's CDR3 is CASSSQTGSPNIQYF. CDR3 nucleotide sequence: TGTGCCAGCAGCTCCCAGACAGGTTCGCCAAACATTCAGTACTTC.

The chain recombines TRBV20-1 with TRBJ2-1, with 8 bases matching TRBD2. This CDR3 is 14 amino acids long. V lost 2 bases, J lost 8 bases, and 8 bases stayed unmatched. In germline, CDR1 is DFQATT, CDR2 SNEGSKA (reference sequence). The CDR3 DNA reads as TGCAGTGCTAGAATCATTCGGGGACTAGATGAGCAGTTCTTC. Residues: CSARIIRGLDEQFF.

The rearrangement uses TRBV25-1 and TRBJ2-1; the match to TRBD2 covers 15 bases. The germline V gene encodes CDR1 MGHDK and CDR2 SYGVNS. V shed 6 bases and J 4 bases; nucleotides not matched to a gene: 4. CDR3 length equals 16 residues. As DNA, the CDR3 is TGTGCCAGCAGAGGACTAGCGGGAGGGGGTTACAATGAGCAGTTCTTC. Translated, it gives CASRGLAGGGYNEQFF.

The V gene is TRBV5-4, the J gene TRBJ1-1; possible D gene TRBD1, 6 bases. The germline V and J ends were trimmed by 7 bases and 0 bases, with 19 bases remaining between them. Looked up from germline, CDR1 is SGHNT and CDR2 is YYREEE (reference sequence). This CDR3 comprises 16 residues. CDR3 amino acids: CASRQDLMRVNTEAFF. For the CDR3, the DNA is TGTGCCAGCCGACAGGACCTTATGAGGGTGAACACTGAAGCTTTCTTT. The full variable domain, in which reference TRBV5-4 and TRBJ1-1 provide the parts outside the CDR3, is ETGVTQSPTHLIKTRGQQVTLRCSSQSGHNTVSWYQQALGQGPQFIFQYYREEENGRGNFPPRFSGLQFPNYSSELNVNALELDDSALYLCASRQDLMRVNTEAFFGQGTRLTVV.

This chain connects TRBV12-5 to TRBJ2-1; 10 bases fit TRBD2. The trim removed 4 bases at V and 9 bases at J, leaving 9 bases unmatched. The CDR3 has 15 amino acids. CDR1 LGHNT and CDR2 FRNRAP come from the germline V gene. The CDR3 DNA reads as TGTGCTAGTGGTTGGAGACTAGCGGGCTCGGGTGAGCAGTTCTTC. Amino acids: CASGWRLAGSGEQFF.

The CDR3, as DNA: TGCAGCGTACCAATAACCCCGACAGGGCAACATGGCTACACCTTC. This translates into CSVPITPTGQHGYTF. V usage is TRBV29-1 and J usage is TRBJ1-2, with 7 bases fitting TRBD1. V gave up 6 bases and J gave up 6 bases; unmatched junction bases: 16. The length of the CDR3 is 15 residues. Germline V CDR1 and CDR2: SQVTM, ANQGSEA.

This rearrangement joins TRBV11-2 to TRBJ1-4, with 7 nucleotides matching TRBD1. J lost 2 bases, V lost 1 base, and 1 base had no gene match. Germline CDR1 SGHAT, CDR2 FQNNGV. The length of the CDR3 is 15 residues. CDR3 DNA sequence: TGTGCCAGCAGCTTAGTCAGGGGGACTAATGAAAAACTGTTTTTT. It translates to CASSLVRGTNEKLFF.

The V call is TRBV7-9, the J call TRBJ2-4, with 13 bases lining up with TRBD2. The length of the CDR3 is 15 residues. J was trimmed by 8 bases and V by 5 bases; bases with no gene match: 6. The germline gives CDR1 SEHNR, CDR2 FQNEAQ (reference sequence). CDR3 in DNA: TGTGCCAGCAGCACTAGCGGGAGGGCCGAATACATTCAGTACTTC. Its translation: CASSTSGRAEYIQYF. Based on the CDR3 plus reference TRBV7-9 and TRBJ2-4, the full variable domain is DTGVSQNPRHKITKRGQNVTFRCDPISEHNRLYWYRQTLGQGPEFLTYFQNEAQLEKSRLLSDRFSAERPKGSFSTLEIQRTEQGDSAMYLCASSTSGRAEYIQYFGAGTRLSVL.

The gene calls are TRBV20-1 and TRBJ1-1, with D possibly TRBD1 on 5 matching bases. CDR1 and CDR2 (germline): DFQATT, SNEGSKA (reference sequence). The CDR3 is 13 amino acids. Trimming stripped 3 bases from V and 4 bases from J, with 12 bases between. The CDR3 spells CSARWGVGTEAFF. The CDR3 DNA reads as TGCAGTGCTAGGTGGGGGGTGGGCACTGAAGCTTTCTTT.

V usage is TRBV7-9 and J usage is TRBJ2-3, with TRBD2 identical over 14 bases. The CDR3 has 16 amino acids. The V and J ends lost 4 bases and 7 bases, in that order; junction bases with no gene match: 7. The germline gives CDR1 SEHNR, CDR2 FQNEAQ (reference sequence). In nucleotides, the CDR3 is TGTGCCAGCAGCTCCAGGACTAGCGGGGGGATATATACGCAGTATTTT. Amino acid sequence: CASSSRTSGGIYTQYF.